A single sample gave rise to the 30 T cell receptor beta chains below, sequenced in a study of T-cell reconstitution after alpha-beta-depleted transplantation in children. Unique molecular identifiers were built into the TCRbeta library. TCRdb recomputed calls from the PCR reads with MiXCR, one row per CDR3 protein. The table shows about 98,000 distinct CDR3 sequences, with about a quarter occurring only once. The sample in question was PBMCs, obtained before TCRalphabeta/CD19-depleted stem cell transplant. Receptors were obtained from a boy aged 2 to 10 with acute lymphoblastic leukemia, due to receive a stem cell transplant.

On this clonotype itself: A read error may account for a junction end that differs from germline. The chain is built from TRBV5-1 and TRBJ2-1; D remains unclear. Germline V CDR1 and CDR2: SGHRS, YFSETQ. The CDR3 length is 16 residues. DNA for the CDR3: TGCGCCAGCAGTTTGGGTGGGTCAAGCTCCTACAATGAGCAGTTCTTC. This codes for CASSLGGSSSYNEQFF.

The V gene is TRBV28, the J gene TRBJ2-2; TRBD2 agrees at 10 bases. This CDR3 has 20 amino acids. Per germline, CDR1 MDHEN and CDR2 SYDVKM. After removal of 1 base from V and 3 bases from J, the junction contained 14 bases not matched to a gene. CDR3 nucleotides: TGTGCCAGCAGTTTATTTGACTTTCTAGCGGGAGCGTTTGACACCGGGGAGCTGTTTTTT. This codes for CASSLFDFLAGAFDTGELFF.

The J gene is TRBJ2-3, the V gene TRBV12-3 or TRBV12-4; D perhaps matches TRBD2 (5 bases). The CDR3 has 13 residues. V gave up 6 bases and J gave up 6 bases, with 13 bases separating them. Here the CDR3 DNA reads TGTGCCAGCAGCTTTAGCGCGAGGGATACGCAGTATTTT. As protein: CASSFSARDTQYF.

This rearrangement joins TRBV20-1 to TRBJ1-4, with D possibly TRBD1 on 6 matching bases. Trimming took 4 bases from V and 8 from J, leaving 17 bases between them. The CDR3 runs to 14 residues. Germline CDR1 DFQATT, CDR2 SNEGSKA (reference sequence). The CDR3 bases are TGCAGTGCTAACCGTCAGGGGACGGGAGAAAAACTGTTTTTT. Encoded protein: CSANRQGTGEKLFF.

The V gene is TRBV5-1, the J gene TRBJ1-4, with TRBD1 matching 7 bases. The CDR3 has 16 amino acids. V was clipped by 0 bases and J by 2 bases; unmatched bases: 4. CDR1 SGHRS and CDR2 YFSETQ come from the germline V gene. The DNA for the CDR3 is TGCGCCAGCAGCTTGGGCCCGGGACAGACTAATGAAAAACTGTTTTTT. It is translated as CASSLGPGQTNEKLFF.

This clonotype was picked up a small number of times. The DNA of the CDR3 is TGCGCCAGCAGCCAAGACGGGATGGATAATTCACCCCTCCACTTT. As protein: CASSQDGMDNSPLHF. This rearrangement joins TRBV4-3 to TRBJ1-6; no definite D call. Germline V gene data show CDR1 as LGHNA and CDR2 as YSLEER. V dropped 0 bases and J dropped 5 bases, with 8 bases sitting between them. The CDR3 has 15 residues.

This clonotype showed up just a few times. The chain couples TRBV2 to TRBJ2-6; D might be TRBD1 (5 bases). This CDR3 is built from 17 residues. Germline V gives CDR1 SNHLY, CDR2 FYNNEI. Between the trimmed V and J ends, which lost 3 bases and 1 base, there was a span of 13 bases. CDR3 residues: CASSEPGLPSGANVLTF. The CDR3 DNA reads TGTGCCAGCAGTGAGCCAGGGCTCCCATCTGGGGCCAACGTCCTGACTTTC.

For the CDR3, the DNA is TGCAGCGTGGATGACGGCTATGGCTACACCTTC. Its protein is CSVDDGYGYTF. The chain uses TRBV29-1 and TRBJ1-2; D call uncertain. Trimming pared 6 bases from V and 4 bases from J, leaving 9 bases between. The CDR3 extends over 11 amino acids. Germline CDR1 is SQVTM and CDR2 is ANQGSEA. Full variable domain (rest looked up from reference TRBV29-1 and TRBJ1-2): SAVISQKPSRDICQRGTSLTIQCQVDSQVTMMFWYRQQPGQSLTLIATANQGSEATYESGFVIDKFPISRPNLTFSTLTVSNMSPEDSSIYLCSVDDGYGYTFGSGTRLTVV.

This clonotype occurred a few times. The gene calls are TRBV3-1 and TRBJ2-7; maybe TRBD1 (6 bases). Germline V gene lookup returns CDR1 LGHDT and CDR2 YNNKEL (reference sequence). There are 12 residues in the CDR3. The V end was cut by 5 bases, the J end by 6 bases, with 11 bases between. CDR3 sequence reads: CASSYSRGEQYF. As DNA, the CDR3 is TGTGCCAGCAGCTATAGCAGGGGCGAGCAGTACTTC.

This clonotype came up once. The rearrangement links TRBV27 to TRBJ2-1, with 15 bases lining up with TRBD2. Germline V gene data show CDR1 as MNHEY and CDR2 as SMNVEV (reference sequence). The ends lost 5 bases at V and 8 bases at J; junction bases unmatched: 4. The CDR3 covers 15 residues. CDR3 residues: CASSGLAGGLDEQFF. The CDR3 DNA reads as TGTGCCAGCAGTGGACTAGCGGGAGGGCTTGATGAGCAGTTCTTC.

This clonotype has just a few counts. The gene calls are TRBV7-9 and TRBJ2-7; TRBD2 agrees at 11 bases. J was trimmed by 2 bases and V by 6 bases; bases with no gene match: 6. The germline CDR1 and CDR2 sequences are SEHNR and FQNEAQ (reference sequence). The CDR3 runs 15 residues. The CDR3 DNA reads TGTGCCAGCAGGGCATTGACTAGCGGGGCCTACGAGCAGTACTTC. It encodes CASRALTSGAYEQYF.

This clonotype was counted at least ten times. This chain uses TRBV15 with TRBJ2-3, with D unclear. The CDR3 sequence is 16 residues long. Trimming took 0 bases from V and 2 from J, leaving 12 bases between them. CDR1 LNHNV and CDR2 YYDKDF come from the germline V gene (reference sequence). The CDR3, as DNA: TGTGCCACCAGCAGAGAGGCCACGCAACACACAGATACGCAGTATTTT. Amino acids: CATSREATQHTDTQYF. The variable domain in full, completed from reference TRBV15 and TRBJ2-3, reads DAMVIQNPRYQVTQFGKPVTLSCSQTLNHNVMYWYQQKSSQAPKLLFHYYDKDFNNEADTPDNFQSRRPNTSFCFLDIRSPGLGDTAMYLCATSREATQHTDTQYFGPGTRLTVL.

This clonotype came up many times. The rearrangement uses TRBV20-1 and TRBJ2-7; TRBD1 matches at 7 bases. This CDR3 spans 16 amino acids. V lost 0 bases and J lost 2; bases outside the gene matches: 10. Looked up from germline, CDR1 is DFQATT and CDR2 is SNEGSKA (reference sequence). The CDR3 coding sequence is TGCAGTGCTAGAGATCTCCAGAGACAGGGAACCTACGAGCAGTACTTC. Amino acid sequence: CSARDLQRQGTYEQYF.

This clonotype came up a few times. The chain links TRBV7-9 to TRBJ2-3, with 7 nucleotides matching TRBD2. Germline V gene data show CDR1 as SEHNR and CDR2 as FQNEAQ (reference sequence). Unmatched junction bases numbered 9, after V lost 5 bases and J lost 4 bases. CDR3 length equals 15 residues. CDR3 residues: CASSTLAERADTQYF. The CDR3 DNA reads as TGTGCCAGCAGCACCCTAGCGGAGAGGGCAGATACGCAGTATTTT.

This clonotype appeared a few times. The chain combines TRBV7-2 with TRBJ2-3, with D possibly being TRBD2 (5 bases). Germline V gene data show CDR1 as SGHTA and CDR2 as FQGNSA. The V gene lost 5 bases and the J gene lost 0 bases, with 15 bases spanning the gap. This CDR3 region has 16 residues. As DNA, the CDR3 is TGTGCCAGCAGCCCCATGGGCCCGGGAAGCACAGATACGCAGTATTTT. Amino acids: CASSPMGPGSTDTQYF.

This clonotype was found a few times. The chain is built from TRBV7-9 and TRBJ1-1; D is undetermined. The V end lost 6 bases, the J end lost 2 bases, and 13 bases lay between the germline ends. The V gene's germline CDR1 is SEHNR and CDR2 FQNEAQ (reference sequence). The CDR3 is 14 residues long. CDR3 nucleotide sequence: TGTGCCAGCAGTCTCGCTATGATAAACACTGAAGCTTTCTTT. Its translation: CASSLAMINTEAFF.

This clonotype was detected only a few times. The rearrangement links TRBV10-3 to TRBJ2-3; 7 bases are shared with TRBD2. The germline V gene has CDR1 ENHRY and CDR2 SYGVKD. The CDR3 length is 16 residues. The junction had 9 bases not matched to a gene; V was cut back by 6 bases and J by 0 bases. CDR3 protein: CAISVGLAESTDTQYF. The CDR3 nucleotides are TGTGCCATCAGCGTGGGGCTAGCGGAGAGCACAGATACGCAGTATTTT.

The chain employs TRBV25-1 and TRBJ2-3; D may correspond to TRBD1 or TRBD2 (6 bases each). V was shortened by 8 bases and J by 3 bases, with 24 bases between the two germline ends. The CDR3 is 17 residues long. Germline CDR1 reads MGHDK; CDR2 reads SYGVNS. The CDR3 nucleotides are TGTGCCAGCCTACAGGGCGGAGGACATCGGGGGACAGATACGCAGTATTTT. The encoded protein is CASLQGGGHRGTDTQYF. The variable domain in full, with the rest retrieved from reference TRBV25-1 and TRBJ2-3, is EADIYQTPRYLVIGTGKKITLECSQTMGHDKMYWYQQDPGMELHLIHYSYGVNSTEKGDLSSESTVSRIRTEHFPLTLESARPSHTSQYLCASLQGGGHRGTDTQYFGPGTRLTVL.

This clonotype was detected only a few times. The chain combines TRBV10-3 with TRBJ1-1; no firm D call. The germline gives CDR1 ENHRY, CDR2 SYGVKD. The V gene lost 7 bases and the J gene lost 3 bases, with 12 bases spanning the gap. The CDR3 sequence is 13 residues long. The CDR3 is CAITSRVDTEAFF. The CDR3 DNA reads as TGTGCCATCACTTCCCGGGTTGACACTGAAGCTTTCTTT.

The J gene is TRBJ1-4, the V gene TRBV15; D is possibly TRBD1 (5 bases). V lost 1 base and J lost 8, with 11 bases in between. The germline V gene has CDR1 LNHNV and CDR2 YYDKDF (reference sequence). The CDR3 spans 14 residues. The CDR3 DNA sequence: TGTGCCACCAGCAGAGGCAGGGTTGAGGAAAAACTGTTTTTT. Translating it yields CATSRGRVEEKLFF.

V usage is TRBV12-3 or TRBV12-4 and J usage is TRBJ2-7; D may correspond to TRBD1 or TRBD2 (5 bases each). The V gene lost 7 bases and the J gene lost 4 bases, with 17 bases spanning the gap. There are 14 residues in the CDR3. The CDR3 here is CASTQRTRTYEQYF. CDR3 sequence (DNA): TGTGCCAGCACCCAGCGGACACGGACGTACGAGCAGTACTTC.

The table lists this clonotype with a few counts. The chain couples TRBV12-3 or TRBV12-4 to TRBJ1-1; D not certain. This CDR3 is built from 11 residues. V shed 1 base and J shed 8 bases, with 5 bases lying between them. For the CDR3, the DNA is TGTGCCAGCAGTTTAGGCCCCGAAGCTTTCTTT. Its translation is CASSLGPEAFF.

This sequence joins TRBV28 and TRBJ2-1; 13 bases agree with TRBD2. CDR1 is MDHEN and CDR2 is SYDVKM in the germline V gene. The CDR3 extends over 20 amino acids. The V and J ends lost 6 bases and 9 bases, in that order; junction bases with no gene match: 23. CDR3 in DNA: TGTGCCAGCAGACAACCAGGACTAGCGGGAGTGGGGGCCACCCCTCGTGAGCAGTTCTTC. It translates to CASRQPGLAGVGATPREQFF.

The chain uses TRBV14 and TRBJ2-3, with 8 positions matching TRBD1. CDR3 length: 16 amino acids. V shed 4 bases, J shed 2 bases, and the junction held 8 bases outside the gene matches. The germline V gene has CDR1 SGHDN and CDR2 FVKESK. DNA for the CDR3: TGTGCCAGCAGCCTTTACCGACAGGGGTACACAGATACGCAGTATTTT. This encodes CASSLYRQGYTDTQYF.

This chain connects TRBV6-6 to TRBJ2-1, with D possibly TRBD2 on 5 matching bases. Germline CDR1 reads MNHNY; CDR2 reads SVGAGI (reference sequence). The CDR3 covers 12 residues. V lost 5 bases and J 10 bases, leaving 12 bases between the germline ends. The CDR3 spells CASSSSTGEQFF. The CDR3 bases are TGTGCCAGCAGTAGTTCCACGGGGGAGCAGTTCTTC.

V usage is TRBV5-1 and J usage is TRBJ2-1; TRBD2 aligns across 9 bases. Germline CDR1 is SGHRS and CDR2 is YFSETQ. After removal of 4 bases from V and 5 bases from J, the junction contained 10 bases not matched to a gene. This CDR3 spans 16 amino acids. The CDR3 nucleotides read TGCGCCAGCAGCCCCCTGGCTAGCGGGATGGACAATGAGCAGTTCTTC. This codes for CASSPLASGMDNEQFF. Full variable domain (outside the CDR3, taken from reference TRBV5-1 and TRBJ2-1): KAGVTQTPRYLIKTRGQQVTLSCSPISGHRSVSWYQQTPGQGLQFLFEYFSETQRNKGNFPGRFSGRQFSNSRSEMNVSTLELGDSALYLCASSPLASGMDNEQFFGPGTRLTVL.

For this clonotype: Because the CDR3 is missing its conserved closing phenylalanine or tryptophan, this is likely a read error. The V and J genes are TRBV5-1 and TRBJ2-3; a weak D match, TRBD2 (6 bases). This CDR3 is built from 17 residues. Germline V CDR1 and CDR2: SGHRS, YFSETQ. V was trimmed by 1 base and J by 2 bases, leaving 17 bases between them. CDR3 bases: TGCGCCAGCAGCTTGAGCGGTAGCGGAGGGACCACAGATACGCAGTATTTG. This codes for CASSLSGSGGTTDTQYL.

This clonotype has just a few counts. The V and J genes are TRBV2 and TRBJ2-3, with 8 bases fitting TRBD2. The CDR3 length is 16 residues. Germline CDR1 and CDR2: SNHLY and FYNNEI. V was clipped by 6 bases and J by 4 bases; unmatched bases: 12. The CDR3 DNA is TGTGCCAGCAGCGCCACTAGCGGAGGGGCCCCAGATACGCAGTATTTT. This gives the protein CASSATSGGAPDTQYF.

This clonotype turned up a few times. The chain carries TRBV20-1 and TRBJ2-3; D is possibly TRBD2 (5 bases). Germline V gene lookup returns CDR1 DFQATT and CDR2 SNEGSKA (reference sequence). The CDR3 sequence is 14 residues long. Trimming took 2 bases from V and 3 from J, leaving 12 bases between them. CDR3 coding DNA: TGCAGTGCTAGAAGGGTCTCGGGGACAGATACGCAGTATTTT. It encodes CSARRVSGTDTQYF.

In its sample, this clonotype was seen a few times. V and J are TRBV5-1 and TRBJ2-1, with TRBD2 matching over 11 bases. The CDR3 loop spans 15 amino acids. Looked up from germline, CDR1 is SGHRS and CDR2 is YFSETQ. The V and J ends lost 0 bases and 10 bases, in that order; junction bases with no gene match: 6. CDR3 loop: CASSLVAGGPGEQFF. The CDR3 nucleotides are TGCGCCAGCAGCTTGGTAGCGGGAGGGCCGGGGGAGCAGTTCTTC.